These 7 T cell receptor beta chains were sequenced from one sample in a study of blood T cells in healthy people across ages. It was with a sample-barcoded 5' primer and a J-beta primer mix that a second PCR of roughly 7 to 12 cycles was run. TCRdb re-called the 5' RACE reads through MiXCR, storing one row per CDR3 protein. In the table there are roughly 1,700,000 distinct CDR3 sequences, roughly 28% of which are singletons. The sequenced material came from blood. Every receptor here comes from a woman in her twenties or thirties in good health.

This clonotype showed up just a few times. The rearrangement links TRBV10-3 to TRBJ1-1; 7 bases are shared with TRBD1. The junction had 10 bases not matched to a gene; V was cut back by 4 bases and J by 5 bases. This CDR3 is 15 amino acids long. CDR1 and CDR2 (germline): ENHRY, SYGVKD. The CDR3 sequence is CAISAVQGRNTEAFF. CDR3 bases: TGTGCCATCAGTGCCGTACAGGGGAGAAATACTGAAGCTTTCTTT.

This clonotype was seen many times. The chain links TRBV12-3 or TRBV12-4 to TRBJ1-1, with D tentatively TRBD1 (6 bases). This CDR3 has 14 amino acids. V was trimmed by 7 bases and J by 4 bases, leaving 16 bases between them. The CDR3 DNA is TGTGCCAGCACCAAAACAGGGCTGGCCACTGAAGCTTTCTTT. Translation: CASTKTGLATEAFF.

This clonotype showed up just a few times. The CDR3 nucleotides are TGCAGTGCTAGGGCATCTGGGGAGACCCAGTACTTC. This translates into CSARASGETQYF. J is TRBJ2-5 and V is TRBV20-1; D is undetermined. With 3 bases removed from V and 5 bases from J, the gap between germline ends came to 10 bases. In germline, CDR1 is DFQATT, CDR2 SNEGSKA (reference sequence). The CDR3 totals 12 residues.

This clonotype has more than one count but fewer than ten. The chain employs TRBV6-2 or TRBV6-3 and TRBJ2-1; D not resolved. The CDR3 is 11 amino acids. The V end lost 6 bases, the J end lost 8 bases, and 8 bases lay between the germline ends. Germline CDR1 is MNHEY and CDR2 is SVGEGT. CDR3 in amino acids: CASSQKYEQFF. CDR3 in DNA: TGTGCCAGCAGCCAAAAGTATGAGCAGTTCTTC.

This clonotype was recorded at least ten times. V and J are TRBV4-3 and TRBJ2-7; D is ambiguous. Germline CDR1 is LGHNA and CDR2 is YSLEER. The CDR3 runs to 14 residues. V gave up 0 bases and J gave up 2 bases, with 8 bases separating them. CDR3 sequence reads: CASSQDPGTYEQYF. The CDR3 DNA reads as TGCGCCAGCAGCCAAGACCCAGGTACCTACGAGCAGTACTTC.

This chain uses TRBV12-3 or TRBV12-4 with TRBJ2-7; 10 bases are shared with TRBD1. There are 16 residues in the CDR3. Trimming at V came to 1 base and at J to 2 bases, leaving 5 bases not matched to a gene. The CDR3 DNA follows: TGTGCCAGCAGTTTAGGGGTGGGGACAGGGGCCTACGAGCAGTACTTC. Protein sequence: CASSLGVGTGAYEQYF.

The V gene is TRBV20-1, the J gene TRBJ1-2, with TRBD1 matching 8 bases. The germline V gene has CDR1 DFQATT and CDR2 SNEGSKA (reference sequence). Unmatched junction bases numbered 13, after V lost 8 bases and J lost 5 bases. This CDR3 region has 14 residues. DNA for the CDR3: TGCAGTATCGGGTGGACAGGGACTTTATATGGCTACACCTTC. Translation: CSIGWTGTLYGYTF.